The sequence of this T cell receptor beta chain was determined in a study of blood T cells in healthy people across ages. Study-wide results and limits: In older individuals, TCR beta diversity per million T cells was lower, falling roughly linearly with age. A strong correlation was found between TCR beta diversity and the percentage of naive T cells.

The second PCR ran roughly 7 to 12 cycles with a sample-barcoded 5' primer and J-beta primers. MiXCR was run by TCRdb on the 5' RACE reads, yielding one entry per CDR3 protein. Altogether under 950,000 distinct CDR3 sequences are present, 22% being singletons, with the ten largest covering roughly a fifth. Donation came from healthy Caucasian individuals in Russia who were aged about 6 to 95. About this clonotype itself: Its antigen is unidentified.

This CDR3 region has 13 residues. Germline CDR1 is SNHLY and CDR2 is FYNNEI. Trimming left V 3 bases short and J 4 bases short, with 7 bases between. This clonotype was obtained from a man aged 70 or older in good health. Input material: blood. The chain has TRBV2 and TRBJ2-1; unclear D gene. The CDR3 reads CASSERIYNEQFF. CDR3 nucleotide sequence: TGTGCCAGCAGTGAGAGAATATACAATGAGCAGTTCTTC.